This TCR beta chain is from a study of T cell clusters in autoimmune cytopenias. This clonotype ranks as medium-sized in terms of frequency. The antigen is not known. Per germline, CDR1 LNHNV and CDR2 YYDKDF (reference sequence). The CDR3 loop spans 15 amino acids. TRB was amplified by touch-down multiplex PCR, primer pools A and B combined. One entry per CDR3 protein, without DNA, is what TCRdb gives after re-calling the multiplex PCR reads. The sample includes 7,000 or so distinct CDR3 sequences. General observations from the study: Primary autoimmune cytopenia patients appeared to lack physiological T cell clusters present in healthy donors. The T cell clusters were defined only in silico, without experimental functional validation. No cluster-lack signature appeared between secondary cytopenia and chronic lymphocytic leukemia patients, apparently due to lymphoma masking.

Some 39,000 genome equivalents of blood DNA were amplified for TRB. In addition, the sample was reused for a study of T cell repertoires in aging, cancer and after chemotherapy.

Material: peripheral blood. This receptor was taken from a human donor in good health. The chain couples TRBV15 to TRBJ2-1; TCRdb's D call, TRBD2, is unchecked because there is no DNA. The CDR3 spells CATSRTPLAGNEQFF. The whole variable domain, remainder taken from reference TRBV15 and TRBJ2-1, is DAMVIQNPRYQVTQFGKPVTLSCSQTLNHNVMYWYQQKSSQAPKLLFHYYDKDFNNEADTPDNFQSRRPNTSFCFLDIRSPGLGDTAMYLCATSRTPLAGNEQFFGPGTRLTVL.